The rows below give T cell receptor beta chains drawn from one sample of a study of human T cells and chemical hapten exposure. TCRdb itself ran the RACE reads through MiXCR, one entry per CDR3 protein. The repertoire holds 110,000 to 150,000 distinct CDR3 sequences, with about 10% as singletons. The sequences come from whole blood, collected in connection with sensitization to the hapten diphenylcyclopropenone (DPC). Every receptor here comes from a woman between 45 and 65 years old with alopecia areata. Some clones in this sample may be carry-over from other donors' samples. CDR3s include the opening cysteine and the closing phenylalanine or tryptophan. Each record gives: D gene, clone size, J gene, V gene, CDR3 DNA, CDR3 protein. The D gene is left open where the match is weak. For some rows the clone size is stated as once, few or many, or as a class when expanded; others skip it.

D: -
size: few
J: TRBJ2-3
V: TRBV11-2
DNA: TGTGCCAGCAGCTTAGTTCGGGACGGGAGATATACGCAGTATTTT
CDR3: CASSLVRDGRYTQYF

D: TRBD2
size: few
J: TRBJ2-7
V: TRBV20-1
DNA: TGCAGTGCTAGAGAGCTAGCGGGGTTTTCCTACGAGCAGTACTTC
CDR3: CSARELAGFSYEQYF

D: -
size: -
J: TRBJ1-3
V: TRBV2
DNA: TGTGCCAGCAGTGAAACCGGATACTCTGGAAACACCATATATTTT
CDR3: CASSETGYSGNTIYF

D: TRBD1
size: once
J: TRBJ1-1
V: TRBV7-2
DNA: TGTGCCAGCAGCTGGACAGGGAGTGGAGCTTTCTTT
CDR3: CASSWTGSGAFF

D: -
size: few
J: TRBJ2-7
V: TRBV29-1
DNA: TGCAGCGTCCCGGACGGATGGAATGGCGAGCAGTACTTC
CDR3: CSVPDGWNGEQYF

D: -
size: few
J: TRBJ1-1
V: TRBV21-1
DNA: TGTGCCAGCCCCACCTCCAATTGGGGCCCCCTTTGTGCTGAAGCTTTCTTT
CDR3: CASPTSNWGPLCAEAFF

D: -
size: few
J: TRBJ1-3
V: TRBV5-1
DNA: TGCGCCAGCAGCTTGGCCGCCGGCTCTGGAAACACCATATATTTT
CDR3: CASSLAAGSGNTIYF

D: -
size: many
J: TRBJ2-7
V: TRBV5-1
DNA: TGCGCCAGCAGCTCCGGGGACCCCACCTCGATCTACGAGCAGTACTTC
CDR3: CASSSGDPTSIYEQYF

D: -
size: -
J: TRBJ2-3
V: TRBV24-1
DNA: TGTGCCACCAGTGATGCAGGTTGGGGCACAGATACGCAGTATTTT
CDR3: CATSDAGWGTDTQYF

D: -
size: -
J: TRBJ2-5
V: TRBV4-3
DNA: TGCGCCAGCAGCCAAGATCTCGGAGGAGGAGAGACCCAGTACTTC
CDR3: CASSQDLGGGETQYF

D: -
size: -
J: TRBJ2-5
V: TRBV12-3/TRBV12-4
DNA: TGTGCCAGCACCCCCGGGGGGCGAGAGACCCAGTACTTC
CDR3: CASTPGGRETQYF

D: TRBD1
size: few
J: TRBJ2-7
V: TRBV12-3/TRBV12-4
DNA: TGTGCCAGCAGTCAACAGGGGGTAGGATCCTACGAGCAGTACTTC
CDR3: CASSQQGVGSYEQYF

D: TRBD1
size: -
J: TRBJ2-7
V: TRBV20-1
DNA: TGCAGTGCTAGCGGACAGGGGTTGGCCTACGAGCAGTACTTC
CDR3: CSASGQGLAYEQYF

D: -
size: many
J: TRBJ2-3
V: TRBV19
DNA: TGTGCCAGTACCATGAGAGATACGCAGTATTTT
CDR3: CASTMRDTQYF

D: -
size: many
J: TRBJ2-7
V: TRBV12-3/TRBV12-4
DNA: TGTGCCAGCAGTTTTTTTTCCCCCCCTAGGGAGCAGTACTTC
CDR3: CASSFFSPPREQYF

D: -
size: many
J: TRBJ2-1
V: TRBV18
DNA: TGTGCCAGCTCACCAGGTTTCGAACGGGAGCAGTTCTTC
CDR3: CASSPGFEREQFF

D: TRBD1
size: -
J: TRBJ1-2
V: TRBV5-1
DNA: TGCGCCAGCAGTCCCGGGACAGCATTCACCCTGACTGGCTACACCTTC
CDR3: CASSPGTAFTLTGYTF

D: -
size: -
J: TRBJ2-1
V: TRBV5-6
DNA: TGTGCCAGCAGCTTGGGATGGGGGGATGGCTACAATGAGCAGTTCTTC
CDR3: CASSLGWGDGYNEQFF

D: TRBD2
size: many
J: TRBJ2-7
V: TRBV5-1
DNA: TGTGCCAGCAGCCTAGCGGGAGGGCCCTACGAGCAGTACTTC
CDR3: CASSLAGGPYEQYF

D: -
size: -
J: TRBJ1-6
V: TRBV6-6
DNA: TGTGCCAGCAGACCGCCGATTGGGGGGTGGGAGTATAATTCACCCCTCCACTTT
CDR3: CASRPPIGGWEYNSPLHF

D: -
size: many
J: TRBJ2-2
V: TRBV7-9
DNA: TGTGCCAGCAGCTCACGACGGAATTTGAACACCGGGGAGCTGTTTTTT
CDR3: CASSSRRNLNTGELFF

D: TRBD2
size: many
J: TRBJ2-7
V: TRBV7-2
DNA: TGTGCCAGCAGCCCGACACTAGCGGCGTACGAGCAGTACTTC
CDR3: CASSPTLAAYEQYF